Listed below are T cell receptor beta chains from one sample, sequenced in a study of regulatory T cells in long-lasting Graves disease. TCRdb analysed the multiplex PCR reads with MiXCR anew, one entry per CDR3 protein. The table has about 400,000 distinct CDR3 sequences, roughly 15% seen once. This specimen consisted of peripheral blood mononuclear cells (PBMCs), obtained at new diagnosis, from a patient treated with antithyroid drugs. All receptors derive from a female donor with Graves disease. Each CDR3 is given with its conserved first and last residue. Each record gives: V gene, clone size, CDR3 protein. Clone sizes are given selectively: once, few, many, or a class where the clone is expanded.

>TRBV12-3/TRBV12-4|once
CASSPVIVGSKNIQYF
>TRBV20-1|.
CSAGGQGAGTDTQYF
>TRBV11-2|.
CASRERADNEQFF
>TRBV29-1|few
CSAVTGTDYGYTF
>TRBV29-1|.
CSVESPNTDTQYF
>TRBV7-2|.
CASRGPSGNTIYF
>TRBV27|many
CASSSTQGASYNEQFF
>TRBV7-2|.
CASSLGGRLNTEAFF
>TRBV7-9|few
CASSKGKLGQGATGGAFF
>TRBV13|many
CASSPGSRVGAFF